There are many counts of the clone carrying this T cell receptor beta chain. The CDR3 runs 14 residues. V dropped 6 bases and J dropped 6; count of bases not matched to a gene: 10. Germline values: CDR1 DFQATT, CDR2 SNEGSKA (reference sequence). The data originate from a study of T cells in Graves' hyperthyroidism and ophthalmopathy. What was amplified from RNA transcripts were TCR beta CDR3 regions. Initially, a first-round RT-PCR of the TCR CDR3 employed the HTBI primer set. TCRdb independently ran MiXCR on the multiplex PCR reads; one entry per CDR3 protein. The sample carries hundreds of thousands of distinct CDR3 sequences, nearly 15% recorded once.

The clonotype was recovered from a woman between 55 and 75 years old with Graves' ophthalmopathy. This chain connects TRBV20-1 to TRBJ2-3, with 9 bases fitting TRBD1. The sample taken for sequencing was blood. The CDR3: CSALPGQGGDTQYF. CDR3 DNA sequence: TGCAGTGCGCTTCCGGGACAGGGAGGGGATACGCAGTATTTT.